The source of this T cell receptor beta chain is a study of vaccination and CD4 T cells after COVID-19 (dated by TCRdb to the early 2020s). For the study in its entirety: Every convalescent patient had a positive nasal swab PCR test for SARS-CoV-2, with mild disease in roughly ten patients and severe disease in one. In around nine COVID-19 convalescent patients and several infection-naive healthy vaccine recipients, the spike-specific CD4+ TCR repertoire before mRNA vaccination was compared with the repertoire after mRNA vaccination. Culture stimuli were overlapping spike peptide pools from SARS-CoV-2 and from the common cold coronaviruses HCoV-NL63, HCoV-OC43 and HCoV-229E. Participants received two doses of either the Pfizer-BioNTech BNT162b2 vaccine (n=8) or the Moderna mRNA-1273 vaccine (n=2). Post-COVID blood samples were collected from convalescent patients a median of approximately 93 days after diagnosis, with a range of roughly 35 to 161 days. In control cultures, a CEFX viral epitope pool was used as positive control, an HIV-1 Nef peptide pool was used as negative control, or no peptide was added. The convalescent cohort included six males and four females, with two Hispanic individuals, seven Caucasians, two Asians and one multiracial person. Post-vaccine blood samples were taken a median of about 70 days after the second vaccine dose, with a range of 14 to 241 days.

On this clonotype itself: Its cognate antigen has yet to be identified. Per-nucleotide qualities are absent, and no much larger clonotype sits a single base away.

General study outcomes and caveats: The median count of SARS-CoV-2-reactive clonotypes went up from around 20 after infection to 35 to 40 after vaccination, although the change was not significant. Relatively few convalescent patients were included in the study, and early timepoints after natural infection were not analyzed. In convalescent patients, nearly all vaccine-specific clones (304 of 307) were found to be mono-reactive for SARS-CoV-2 spike rather than cross-reactive with common cold coronaviruses. In convalescent patients, a median about 84% of post-vaccine SARS-CoV-2-reactive clones were detected only after vaccination, and vaccine-specific priming was suggested by this finding.

The method was PCR. DNA from cultured CD4+ T cells was subjected to TCR sequencing with the Oncomine TCR Beta short-read assay at the Johns Hopkins FTIC core. Genomic DNA was extracted from the cultured CD4+ T cells with the QIAamp micro DNA kit. The Oncomine TCR Beta libraries from cultured CD4+ T cells were pooled using unique dual indexes and then sequenced on an Illumina iSeq 100. Per the authors' processing: Non-productive sequences were filtered out, and CDR3s that did not start with C, did not end with F or W, or were shorter than 7 amino acids were discarded. Antigen-specific clonotypes were identified using the MANAFEST web application through comparison of peptide-stimulated wells with reference and other culture wells. For a clone to be called positive, the clone needed an FDR below 0.05, an odds ratio above 5, and a productive frequency above 0.1% in at least two of three replicate wells. A clonotype counted as cross-reactive if it showed significant expansion both in the SARS-CoV-2 spike wells and in at least one common cold coronavirus spike condition. Using R version 3.6.1, CDR3 homology was evaluated through Levenshtein distances (stringdist) along with unrooted phylogenetic trees (ape). TCRdb redid the processing of the public reads, applying fastp at Q25 and MiXCR, and retained in-frame beta chains. Identical CDR3 proteins give one entry, which carries the most common genes and DNA. These V and J calls derive from TCRdb rather than the authors' analysis. For this sample there are about 15,000 distinct CDR3 sequences; 40% to 60% appear just once. The ten largest clones capture 11% to 15% of the sample.

In light of the paper, this sample's treatment or condition label describes: approximately nine-day PBMC culture with coronavirus spike peptide pools or control peptides (ViraFEST assay). To expand antigen-specific T cells with peptide pools and then pick out the expanded clonotypes through TCR sequencing, the study relied on the ViraFEST assay. The convalescent patients' positive SARS-CoV-2 PCR tests fell between March and December 2020, which was before the Alpha, Beta and Delta variants emerged in the United States. Each well held around 2 million PBMCs cultured in IMDM containing roughly 5% human AB serum and approximately 9.4 IU/ml IL-2, with about 9.1 ug/ml peptide pools added. Half of the culture medium was replaced with fresh IL-2-containing medium on days 3 and 7. After about nine days of culture, CD4+ T cells were isolated by negative selection with the EasySep CD4+ T cell isolation kit. Ficoll-Paque Plus gradient centrifugation was used to isolate PBMCs from whole blood, and the isolated PBMCs were then either used fresh or cryopreserved at -140C. Culture conditions were generally each tested in triplicate wells.

Taken from the germline V gene, the CDR1 and CDR2 loops are MNHNS and SASEGT. A distance of 10 bases separates the germline ends of V and J, which lose 6 bases and 7 bases respectively. The CDR3 holds 12 amino acids from the cysteine to the phenylalanine. The CDR3 DNA has 36 bases and is translated from base 1. Input material: CD4+ T cells from blood, cultured in vitro. Recombination linked TRBV6-1 to TRBJ2-1, with the D gene too uncertain to name. This TCR came from a human donor who had recovered from COVID-19. CDR3 loop: CASSQLENEQFF. The bases are TGTGCCAGCAGCCAACTGGAAAATGAGCAGTTCTTC.